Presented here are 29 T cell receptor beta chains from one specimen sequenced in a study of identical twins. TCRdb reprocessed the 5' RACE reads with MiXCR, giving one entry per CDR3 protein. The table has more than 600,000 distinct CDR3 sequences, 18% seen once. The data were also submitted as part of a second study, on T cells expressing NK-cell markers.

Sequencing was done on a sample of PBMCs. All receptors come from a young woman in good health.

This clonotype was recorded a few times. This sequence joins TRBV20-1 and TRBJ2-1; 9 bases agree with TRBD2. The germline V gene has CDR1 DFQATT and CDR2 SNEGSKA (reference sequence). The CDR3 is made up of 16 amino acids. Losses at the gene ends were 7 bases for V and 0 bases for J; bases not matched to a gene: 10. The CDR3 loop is CSVNPLAGNSYNEQFF. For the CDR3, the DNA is TGCAGTGTTAACCCCCTAGCGGGAAACTCCTACAATGAGCAGTTCTTC.

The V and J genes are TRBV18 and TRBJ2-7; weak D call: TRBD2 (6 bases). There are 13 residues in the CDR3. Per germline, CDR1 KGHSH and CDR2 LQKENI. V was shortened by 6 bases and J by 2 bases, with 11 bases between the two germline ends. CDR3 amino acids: CASSAGSAYEQYF. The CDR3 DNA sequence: TGTGCCAGCTCCGCGGGGTCCGCCTACGAGCAGTACTTC.

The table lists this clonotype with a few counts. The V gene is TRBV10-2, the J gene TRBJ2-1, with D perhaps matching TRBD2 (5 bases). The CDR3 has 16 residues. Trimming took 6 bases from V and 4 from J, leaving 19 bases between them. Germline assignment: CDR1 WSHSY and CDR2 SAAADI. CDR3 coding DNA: TGCGCCAGCAGGTCCGGGATTTGGGATAATTACAATGAGCAGTTCTTC. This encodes CASRSGIWDNYNEQFF.

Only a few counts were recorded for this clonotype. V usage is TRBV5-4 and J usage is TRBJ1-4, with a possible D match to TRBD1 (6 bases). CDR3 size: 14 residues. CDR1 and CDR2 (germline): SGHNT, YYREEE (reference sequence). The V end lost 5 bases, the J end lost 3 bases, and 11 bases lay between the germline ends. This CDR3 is CASSPDSSNEKLFF. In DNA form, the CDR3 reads TGTGCCAGCAGTCCGGACAGCTCTAATGAAAAACTGTTTTTT. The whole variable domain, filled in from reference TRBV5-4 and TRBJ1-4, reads ETGVTQSPTHLIKTRGQQVTLRCSSQSGHNTVSWYQQALGQGPQFIFQYYREEENGRGNFPPRFSGLQFPNYSSELNVNALELDDSALYLCASSPDSSNEKLFFGSGTQLSVL.

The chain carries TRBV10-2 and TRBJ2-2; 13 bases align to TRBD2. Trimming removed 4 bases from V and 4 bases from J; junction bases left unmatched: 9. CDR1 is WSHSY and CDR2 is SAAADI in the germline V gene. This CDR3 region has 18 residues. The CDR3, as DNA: TGCGCCAGCAGTGTACCACTAGCGGGAGGGGCTAGCACCGGGGAGCTGTTTTTT. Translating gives CASSVPLAGGASTGELFF.

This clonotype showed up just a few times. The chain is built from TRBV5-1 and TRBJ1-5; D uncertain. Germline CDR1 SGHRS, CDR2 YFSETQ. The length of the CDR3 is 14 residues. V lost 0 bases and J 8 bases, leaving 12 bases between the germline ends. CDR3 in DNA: TGCGCCAGCAGCTTGGCGGGGTCCGATGAGCCCCAGCATTTT. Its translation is CASSLAGSDEPQHF.

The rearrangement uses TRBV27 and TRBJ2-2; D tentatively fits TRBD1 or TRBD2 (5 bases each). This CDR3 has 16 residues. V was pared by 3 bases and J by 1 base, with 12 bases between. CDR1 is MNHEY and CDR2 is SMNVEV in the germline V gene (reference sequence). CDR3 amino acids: CASSFLGAENTGELFF. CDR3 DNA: TGTGCCAGCAGTTTCCTCGGGGCAGAGAACACCGGGGAGCTGTTTTTT.

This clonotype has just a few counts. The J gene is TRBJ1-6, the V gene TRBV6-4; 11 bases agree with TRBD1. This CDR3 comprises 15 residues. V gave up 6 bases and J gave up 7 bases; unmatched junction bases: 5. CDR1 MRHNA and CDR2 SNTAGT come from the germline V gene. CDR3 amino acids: CASSAGTGGNSPLHF. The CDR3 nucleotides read TGTGCCAGCAGCGCAGGGACAGGGGGAAATTCACCCCTCCACTTT.

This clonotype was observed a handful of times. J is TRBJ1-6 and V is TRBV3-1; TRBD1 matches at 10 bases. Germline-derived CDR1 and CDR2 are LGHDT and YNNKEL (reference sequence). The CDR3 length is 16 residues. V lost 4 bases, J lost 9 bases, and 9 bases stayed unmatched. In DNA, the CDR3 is TGTGCCAGCAGCCGGACGACGGGACAGGGGCGTTCACCCCTCCACTTT. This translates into CASSRTTGQGRSPLHF.

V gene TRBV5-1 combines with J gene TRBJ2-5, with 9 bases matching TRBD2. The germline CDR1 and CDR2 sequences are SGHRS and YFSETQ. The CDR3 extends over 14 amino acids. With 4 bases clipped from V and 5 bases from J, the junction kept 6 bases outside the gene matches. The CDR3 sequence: CASSPGLAIETQYF. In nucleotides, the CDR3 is TGCGCCAGCAGCCCTGGACTAGCGATCGAGACCCAGTACTTC.

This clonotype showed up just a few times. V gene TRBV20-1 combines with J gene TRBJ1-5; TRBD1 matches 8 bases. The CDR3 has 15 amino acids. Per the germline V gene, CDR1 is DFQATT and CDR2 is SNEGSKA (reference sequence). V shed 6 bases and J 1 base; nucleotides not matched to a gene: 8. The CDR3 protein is CSASWTGRSNQPQHF. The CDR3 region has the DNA TGCAGTGCCAGCTGGACAGGGAGAAGCAATCAGCCCCAGCATTTT.

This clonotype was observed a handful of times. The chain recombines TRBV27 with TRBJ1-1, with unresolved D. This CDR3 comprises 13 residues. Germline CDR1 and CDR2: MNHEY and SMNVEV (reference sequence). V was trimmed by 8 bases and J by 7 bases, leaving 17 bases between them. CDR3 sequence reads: CASALLGQVEAFF. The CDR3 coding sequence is TGTGCCAGCGCTCTCCTCGGTCAGGTTGAAGCTTTCTTT.

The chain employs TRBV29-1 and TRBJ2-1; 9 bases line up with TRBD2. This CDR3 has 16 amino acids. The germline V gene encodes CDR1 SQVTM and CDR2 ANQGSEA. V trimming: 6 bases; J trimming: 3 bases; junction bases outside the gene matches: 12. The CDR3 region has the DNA TGCAGCGTCGGGGGAGCGGGAGGCCTTTTCTACAATGAGCAGTTCTTC. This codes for CSVGGAGGLFYNEQFF.

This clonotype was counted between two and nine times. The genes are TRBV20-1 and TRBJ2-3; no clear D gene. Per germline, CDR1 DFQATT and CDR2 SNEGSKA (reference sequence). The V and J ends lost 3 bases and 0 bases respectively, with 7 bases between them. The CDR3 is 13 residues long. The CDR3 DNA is TGCAGTGCTAGCCTGAGGAGCACAGATACGCAGTATTTT. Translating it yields CSASLRSTDTQYF.

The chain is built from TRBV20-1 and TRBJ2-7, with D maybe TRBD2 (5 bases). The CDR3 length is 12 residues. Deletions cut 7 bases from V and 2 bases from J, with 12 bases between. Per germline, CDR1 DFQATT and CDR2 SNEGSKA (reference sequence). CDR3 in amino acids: CSVGGYTYEQYF. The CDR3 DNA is TGCAGTGTTGGCGGGTACACCTACGAGCAGTACTTC.

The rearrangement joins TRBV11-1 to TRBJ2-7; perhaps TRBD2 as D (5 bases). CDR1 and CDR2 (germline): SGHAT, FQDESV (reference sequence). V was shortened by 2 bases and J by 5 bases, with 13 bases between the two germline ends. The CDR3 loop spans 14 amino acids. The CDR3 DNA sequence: TGTGCCAGCAGCTTATATCGGGGTGGCGACGAGCAGTACTTC. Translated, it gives CASSLYRGGDEQYF.

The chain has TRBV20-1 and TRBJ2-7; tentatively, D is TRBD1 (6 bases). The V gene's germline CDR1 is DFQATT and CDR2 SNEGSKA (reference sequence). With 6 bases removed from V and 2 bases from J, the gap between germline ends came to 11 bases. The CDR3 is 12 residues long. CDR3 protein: CSARGHPYEQYF. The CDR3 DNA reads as TGCAGTGCAAGGGGACACCCCTACGAGCAGTACTTC.

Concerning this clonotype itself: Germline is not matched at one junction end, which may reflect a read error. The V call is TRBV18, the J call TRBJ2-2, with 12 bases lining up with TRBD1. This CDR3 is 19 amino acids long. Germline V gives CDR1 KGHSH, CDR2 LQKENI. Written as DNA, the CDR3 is TGTGCCAGCTCAACACCCTACGGGACAGGGGGCTCGAACACCGGGGAGCTGTTTTTT. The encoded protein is CASSTPYGTGGSNTGELFF.

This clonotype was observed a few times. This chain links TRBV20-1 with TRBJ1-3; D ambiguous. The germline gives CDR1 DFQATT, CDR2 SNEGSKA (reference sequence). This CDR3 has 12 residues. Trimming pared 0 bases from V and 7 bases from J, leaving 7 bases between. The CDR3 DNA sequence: TGCAGTGCTAGAGATGTGGGGAACACCATATATTTT. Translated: CSARDVGNTIYF.

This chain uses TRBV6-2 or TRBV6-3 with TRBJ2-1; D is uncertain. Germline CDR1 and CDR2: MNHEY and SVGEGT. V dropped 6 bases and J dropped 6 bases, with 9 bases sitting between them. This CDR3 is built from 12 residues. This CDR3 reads CASRNGFNEQFF. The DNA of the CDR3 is TGTGCCAGCAGAAACGGATTCAATGAGCAGTTCTTC.

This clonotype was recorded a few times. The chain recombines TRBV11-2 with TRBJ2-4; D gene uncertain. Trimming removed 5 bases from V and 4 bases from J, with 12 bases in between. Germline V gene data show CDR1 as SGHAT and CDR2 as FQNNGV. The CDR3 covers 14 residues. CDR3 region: CASSQRLPKNIQYF. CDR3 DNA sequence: TGTGCCAGCAGCCAAAGGCTACCGAAAAACATTCAGTACTTC.

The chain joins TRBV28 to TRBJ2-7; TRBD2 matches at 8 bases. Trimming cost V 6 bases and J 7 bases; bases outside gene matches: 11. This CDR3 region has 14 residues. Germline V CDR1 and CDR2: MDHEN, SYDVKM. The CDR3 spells CASSAAGASREQYF. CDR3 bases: TGTGCCAGCAGCGCAGCGGGAGCTTCGCGGGAGCAGTACTTC.

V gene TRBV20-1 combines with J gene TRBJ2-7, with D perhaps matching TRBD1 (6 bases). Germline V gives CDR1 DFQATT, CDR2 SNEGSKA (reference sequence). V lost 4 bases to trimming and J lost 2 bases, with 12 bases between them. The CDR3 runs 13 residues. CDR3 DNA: TGCAGTGCTAAACAGGGTCTCCCCTACGAGCAGTACTTC. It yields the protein CSAKQGLPYEQYF.

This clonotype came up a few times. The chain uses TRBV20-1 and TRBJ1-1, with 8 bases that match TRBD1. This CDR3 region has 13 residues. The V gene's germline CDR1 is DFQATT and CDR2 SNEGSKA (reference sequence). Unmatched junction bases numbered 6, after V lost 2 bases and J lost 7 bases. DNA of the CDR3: TGCAGTGCTAGACCGAGGGACAGGCTTGAAGCTTTCTTT. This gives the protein CSARPRDRLEAFF.

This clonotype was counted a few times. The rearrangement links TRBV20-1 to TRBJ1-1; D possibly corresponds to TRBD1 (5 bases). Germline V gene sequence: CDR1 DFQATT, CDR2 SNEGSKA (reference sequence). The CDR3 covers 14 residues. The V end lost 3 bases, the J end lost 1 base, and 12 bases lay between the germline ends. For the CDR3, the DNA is TGCAGTGCTAGTAGGTCCACAGGGAACACTGAAGCTTTCTTT. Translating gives CSASRSTGNTEAFF.

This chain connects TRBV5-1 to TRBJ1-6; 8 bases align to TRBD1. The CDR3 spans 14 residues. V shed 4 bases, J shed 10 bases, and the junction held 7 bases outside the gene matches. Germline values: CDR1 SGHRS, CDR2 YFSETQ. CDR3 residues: CASSTDRAGSPLHF. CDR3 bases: TGCGCCAGCAGCACGGACAGGGCCGGGTCACCCCTCCACTTT.

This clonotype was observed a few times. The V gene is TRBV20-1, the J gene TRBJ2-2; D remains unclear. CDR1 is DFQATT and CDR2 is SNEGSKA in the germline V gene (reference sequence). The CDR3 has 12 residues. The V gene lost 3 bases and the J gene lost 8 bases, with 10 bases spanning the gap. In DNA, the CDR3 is TGCAGTGCTAGGACGGTTTCTGGGGAGCTGTTTTTT. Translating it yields CSARTVSGELFF.

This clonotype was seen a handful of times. The CDR3 here is CASSLAPMGSPLVEQFF. The CDR3 DNA reads as TGTGCCAGCAGCTTGGCCCCCATGGGGAGCCCGTTAGTGGAGCAGTTCTTC. V gene TRBV6-4 combines with J gene TRBJ2-1; a possible D gene is TRBD2 (5 bases). This CDR3 has 17 residues. The germline V gene has CDR1 MRHNA and CDR2 SNTAGT. V lost 6 bases to trimming and J lost 10 bases, with 28 bases between them.

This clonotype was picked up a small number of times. The CDR3 region has the DNA TGTGCCAGCAGAGCCACAGGGTTCGAGCAGTACTTC. Protein sequence: CASRATGFEQYF. This chain links TRBV12-3 or TRBV12-4 with TRBJ2-7; TRBD1 might be the D (6 bases). Trimming pared 6 bases from V and 6 bases from J, leaving 12 bases between. The CDR3 runs 12 residues.